The TCR beta chain described here comes from a study of T cell repertoires in cytomegalovirus infection. Study information: Public TCR beta signatures marked donors with CMV infection and the matching HLA.

Study results and caveats: Cumulative public TCR beta family frequency identified CMV carriers with the relevant HLA. Within the response measured ex vivo, HLA-C-restricted CMV-specific TCR beta clonotypes were dominant.

There are many counts of this clonotype. Its antigen is unknown. One entry per CDR3 protein, called by TCRdb with MiXCR from the reads. The sample lists just under 300,000 distinct CDR3 sequences, about 8.8% occurring once. This CDR3 has 14 amino acids. Looked up from germline, CDR1 is SGHTA and CDR2 is FQGNSA. The J segment lost 4 bases and the V segment lost 8 bases, leaving 7 bases of the junction unmatched. This sequence joins TRBV7-2 and TRBJ2-2, with TRBD2 identical over 7 bases. Sequencing used PBMCs. This receptor was identified in a human donor in good health (CMV status not recorded). Some clones in this sample may be carry-over from other donors' samples. CDR3 DNA sequence: TGTGCCAGCCCGAGGAGGGAGGGCACCGGGGAGCTGTTTTTT. Its translation is CASPRREGTGELFF.